The rows below give T cell receptor beta chains drawn from one sample of a study of Graves' ophthalmopathy and Graves' hyperthyroidism. Each CDR3 protein gets one entry after TCRdb re-called the multiplex PCR reads with MiXCR. Among 200,000 to 250,000 distinct CDR3 sequences, about 47% were seen once, and the ten largest hold less than 60%. Sequencing was performed on peripheral blood. These receptors were collected from an adult man with Graves' ophthalmopathy. The CDR3 runs from the conserved cysteine through the conserved F or W. The D gene is left open where the match is weak. Clone size is stated in some rows and not others, as once, few, many or a class when expanded.

size	D	V	J	CDR3	DNA
NA	TRBD1	TRBV15	TRBJ1-1	CATSSRDRGHDTEAFF	TGTGCCACCAGCAGCCGGGACAGGGGGCATGACACTGAAGCTTTCTTT
NA	TRBD1	TRBV7-8	TRBJ1-6	CASSSRGVLGTGFSPLHF	TGTGCCAGCAGCTCAAGGGGAGTACTGGGGACAGGGTTTTCACCCCTCCACTTT
NA	TRBD1	TRBV7-2	TRBJ1-6	CASSPPGQGAYSPLHF	TGTGCCAGCAGTCCCCCGGGACAGGGGGCGTATTCACCCCTCCACTTT
few	TRBD1	TRBV7-9	TRBJ2-7	CASSLETGGSYEQYF	TGTGCCAGCAGCTTAGAGACAGGGGGCTCCTACGAGCAGTACTTC
many	NA	TRBV29-1	TRBJ2-7	CSVALLYEQYF	TGCAGCGTTGCGCTGCTCTACGAGCAGTACTTC
NA	TRBD2	TRBV5-1	TRBJ2-6	CASSLEGLANSGANVLTF	TGCGCCAGCAGCTTAGAGGGACTAGCAAACTCTGGGGCCAACGTCCTGACTTTC
NA	TRBD2	TRBV2	TRBJ2-2	CASSEVGTSRGHGELFF	TGTGCCAGCAGTGAAGTAGGGACTAGCCGGGGACACGGGGAGCTGTTTTTT
NA	TRBD1	TRBV7-2	TRBJ1-4	CASSKSRTGPNEKLFF	TGTGCCAGCAGCAAGTCCAGGACAGGGCCCAATGAAAAACTGTTTTTT
NA	NA	TRBV2	TRBJ2-7	CASSLVASEEQYF	TGTGCCAGCAGTTTAGTAGCGTCGGAGGAGCAGTACTTC
NA	NA	TRBV29-1	TRBJ2-7	CNVAVRDTGSYEQYF	TGCAACGTTGCAGTCCGGGACACAGGCTCCTACGAGCAGTACTTC
many	NA	TRBV10-2	TRBJ2-7	CASSEAVHYEQYF	TGCGCCAGCAGTGAGGCAGTTCACTACGAGCAGTACTTC
NA	NA	TRBV7-9	TRBJ1-3	CASSLGPAGNTIYF	TGTGCCAGCAGCTTAGGGCCAGCGGGAAACACCATATATTTT
few	NA	TRBV4-1	TRBJ1-2	CASSQDAAGSNYGYTF	TGCGCCAGCAGCCAAGACGCGGCAGGGTCAAACTATGGCTACACCTTC
NA	NA	TRBV9	TRBJ1-6	CASSQQNGGNSPLHF	TGTGCCAGCAGCCAGCAAAATGGGGGTAATTCACCCCTCCACTTT
few	NA	TRBV24-1	TRBJ1-2	CATSDPNQGKRAGYTF	TGTGCCACCAGTGACCCTAATCAGGGGAAGAGGGCCGGCTACACCTTC
NA	NA	TRBV7-3	TRBJ1-2	CASSQDGGGVYGYTF	TGTGCCAGCAGCCAAGATGGCGGGGGCGTATATGGCTACACCTTC
NA	NA	TRBV6-1	TRBJ2-1	CASRKAYNEQFF	TGTGCCAGCAGGAAGGCCTACAATGAGCAGTTCTTC
few	TRBD2	TRBV24-1	TRBJ2-2	CATRRGDSNTGELFF	TGTGCCACCCGCCGGGGGGATTCTAACACCGGGGAGCTGTTTTTT
NA	NA	TRBV4-1	TRBJ2-5	CASSHTGGGQYF	TGCGCCAGCAGCCATACAGGGGGGGGGCAGTACTTC
NA	TRBD1	TRBV12-3/TRBV12-4	TRBJ1-5	CASRRQGFRNQPQHF	TGTGCCAGCAGAAGACAGGGGTTCCGCAATCAGCCCCAGCATTTT